The rows below give T cell receptor beta chains drawn from one sample of a study of T-cell reconstitution after alpha-beta-depleted transplantation in children. TCRdb used MiXCR to reprocess the PCR reads, holding one entry per CDR3 protein. The data show a few hundred thousand distinct CDR3 sequences, about 12% seen once. Sample: PBMCs from the stem cell graft donor, taken from the stem cell graft. These receptors were collected from a human donor who donated a stem cell graft to a child with combined immunodeficiency. The conserved cysteine and the conserved F or W are not part of the CDR3 here. D genes are given only for firm matches. The size field is filled for only some rows; it gives once, few, many or a size class.

TRBD1	TRBV24-1	TRBJ2-3	14	few	ATSDPPGTAKDTQY
TRBD2	TRBV6-2/TRBV6-3	TRBJ2-7	15	NA	ASSYLRPGLAGVEQY
NA	TRBV11-3	TRBJ2-1	12	NA	ASSLFSGENEQF
TRBD1	TRBV28	TRBJ2-4	13	NA	ASSSQTGGKNIQY
NA	TRBV5-5	TRBJ2-1	10	NA	ASSSTGDEQF
TRBD2	TRBV20-1	TRBJ2-7	12	many	SASRAREGYEQY
NA	TRBV19	TRBJ2-5	11	NA	ASKVGGQETQY
NA	TRBV20-1	TRBJ2-5	13	once	SAATAERPPETQY
TRBD2	TRBV5-1	TRBJ2-3	13	many	ASSFLAGGTDTQY
NA	TRBV4-3	TRBJ2-1	14	few	ASSPLSQEQYNEQF
NA	TRBV5-1	TRBJ2-3	14	NA	ASSGGGPASTDTQY
NA	TRBV20-1	TRBJ2-7	9	NA	SARIQYEQY
TRBD2	TRBV7-9	TRBJ2-1	14	NA	ASSFSGSLGYNEQF
NA	TRBV6-2/TRBV6-3	TRBJ1-3	12	NA	ASRQRTAGDTIY
TRBD2	TRBV27	TRBJ2-7	13	few	ASSLILAGVYEQY
NA	TRBV18	TRBJ2-6	15	few	ASSQSHLLSGANVLT
TRBD1	TRBV29-1	TRBJ1-5	11	many	SVEQGQNQPQH
TRBD2	TRBV10-2	TRBJ2-7	14	NA	ASSESGSGIGNEQY
TRBD2	TRBV7-2	TRBJ2-1	13	few	ASSSPGGAFREQF
TRBD2	TRBV12-3/TRBV12-4	TRBJ2-3	14	many	ASSSLAGESTDTQY
TRBD2	TRBV11-2	TRBJ2-1	15	NA	ASSLITGREVGNEQF
NA	TRBV5-1	TRBJ2-2	11	few	ASSSVGNGELF
NA	TRBV12-3/TRBV12-4	TRBJ2-7	9	many	ASSFSGGQY
NA	TRBV24-1	TRBJ1-2	9	few	ATSDLYGYT
NA	TRBV12-3/TRBV12-4	TRBJ1-5	12	NA	ASCYLGRNQPQH
NA	TRBV7-9	TRBJ1-5	10	many	ASSFNNQPQH
NA	TRBV29-1	TRBJ1-1	12	many	SVVRGEGNTEAF
TRBD1	TRBV15	TRBJ1-2	16	few	ATSREFGTGLPNYGYT
TRBD2	TRBV5-1	TRBJ2-1	15	many	ASSWATSVLGYNEQF
NA	TRBV6-5	TRBJ1-1	13	NA	ASSYSEERGAEAF
TRBD1	TRBV9	TRBJ2-5	12	few	ASSGPGQGNAQY
NA	TRBV7-3	TRBJ2-2	16	NA	ASSSPGGPPLNTGELF
NA	TRBV30	TRBJ2-7	12	many	AWSVLGAHYEQY
TRBD1	TRBV6-5	TRBJ2-5	13	NA	ASSYPGQGAETQY
TRBD2	TRBV30	TRBJ2-5	10	few	AWSSLAGRQY
TRBD1	TRBV3-1	TRBJ2-5	13	once	ASSRGTGPRKTQY
NA	TRBV21-1	TRBJ2-7	13	many	ASSPPGTGVREQY
NA	TRBV29-1	TRBJ1-1	11	NA	SVGRAGNTEAF